The next 26 T cell receptor beta chains were all read from a single sample in a study of blood T cell repertoires in COVID-19. The protocol was immunoSEQ multiplex PCR, while the TCRdb copy is restricted to in-frame clones and leaves out a portion. The sample includes hundreds of thousands of clones, 70% to 90% of them seen just once. Sequencing was performed on peripheral blood. The receptors shown here come from a man between 18 and 29 years old with active or convalescent COVID-19.

The rearrangement uses TRBV7-2 and TRBJ2-7, with D possibly matching TRBD2 (6 bases). Germline V gene sequence: CDR1 SGHTA, CDR2 FQGNSA. Trimming took 5 bases from V and 0 from J, leaving 14 bases between them. This CDR3 region has 15 residues. The CDR3 region has the DNA TGTGCCAGCAGCCGGGATAGCGGTCTCTCCTACGAGCAGTACTTC. Translated, it gives CASSRDSGLSYEQYF. Combining the CDR3 with reference TRBV7-2 and TRBJ2-7 gives the whole variable domain GAGVSQSPSNKVTEKGKDVELRCDPISGHTALYWYRQSLGQGLEFLIYFQGNSAPDKSGLPSDRFSAERTGGSVSTLTIQRTQQEDSAVYLCASSRDSGLSYEQYFGPGTRLTVT.

V is TRBV6-5 and J is TRBJ1-6; weak D call: TRBD1 (5 bases). Germline values: CDR1 MNHEY, CDR2 SVGAGI. With 4 bases removed from V and 7 bases from J, the gap between germline ends came to 14 bases. The CDR3 is made up of 15 amino acids. The CDR3, as DNA: TGTGCCAGCAGTTCCGTGAGGCAGGGAAATTCACCCCTCCACTTT. This encodes CASSSVRQGNSPLHF.

The chain employs TRBV15 and TRBJ2-7, with D maybe TRBD2 (5 bases). Trimming cost V 5 bases and J 6 bases, with 23 bases left between them. Germline-derived CDR1 and CDR2 are LNHNV and YYDKDF (reference sequence). This CDR3 is built from 16 residues. Here the CDR3 DNA reads TGTGCCACCAGCGAGGGAGAGCCCTCGATTTACCGCGAGCAGTACTTC. Translation: CATSEGEPSIYREQYF.

This clone was observed once. The V gene is TRBV27, the J gene TRBJ2-3; TRBD2 might be the D (6 bases). In germline, CDR1 is MNHEY, CDR2 SMNVEV (reference sequence). The CDR3 extends over 18 amino acids. Trimming removed 0 bases from V and 1 base from J, with 17 bases in between. The CDR3 region is CASSLSGTLPRRTDTQYF. In DNA form, the CDR3 reads TGTGCCAGCAGTTTATCTGGGACTCTCCCACGCCGCACAGATACGCAGTATTTT.

V usage is TRBV30 and J usage is TRBJ1-5; no firm D call. Germline values: CDR1 GTSNPN, CDR2 SVGIG (reference sequence). The V gene lost 5 bases and the J gene lost 6 bases, with 11 bases spanning the gap. The CDR3 runs 12 residues. CDR3 bases: TGTGCCTGGGGGCCCGGGTCTCAGCCCCAGCATTTT. The encoded protein is CAWGPGSQPQHF. Using reference TRBV30 and TRBJ1-5 for the parts outside the CDR3, the full variable domain is SQTIHQWPATLVQPVGSPLSLECTVEGTSNPNLYWYRQAAGRGLQLLFYSVGIGQISSEVPQNLSASRPQDRQFILSSKKLLLSDSGFYLCAWGPGSQPQHFGDGTRLSIL.

This clone is a singleton in its sample. The J gene is TRBJ2-2, the V gene TRBV5-1; 7 bases line up with TRBD1. Germline loops: CDR1 SGHRS, CDR2 YFSETQ. The CDR3 runs 16 residues. After removal of 6 bases from V and 0 bases from J, the junction contained 8 bases not matched to a gene. The CDR3 coding sequence is TGCGCCAGCAACGAGGGACAGCGACCGAACACCGGGGAGCTGTTTTTT. Its protein product is CASNEGQRPNTGELFF. The full variable domain, its missing parts supplied by reference TRBV5-1 and TRBJ2-2, is KAGVTQTPRYLIKTRGQQVTLSCSPISGHRSVSWYQQTPGQGLQFLFEYFSETQRNKGNFPGRFSGRQFSNSRSEMNVSTLELGDSALYLCASNEGQRPNTGELFFGEGSRLTVL.

The genes are TRBV29-1 and TRBJ1-2; the D gene is possibly TRBD1 (5 bases). Trimming took off 5 bases at V and 0 bases at J, with 16 bases between the two ends. This CDR3 is 15 amino acids long. Germline CDR1 reads SQVTM; CDR2 reads ANQGSEA. The CDR3 here is CSVWVGQFANYGYTF. The CDR3 DNA sequence: TGCAGCGTTTGGGTGGGGCAGTTTGCTAACTATGGCTACACCTTC.

Comments on this clone: Other DNA variants within this sample encode the same CDR3. The chain is built from TRBV6-5 and TRBJ1-1; D unclear. Germline V gives CDR1 MNHEY, CDR2 SVGAGI. This CDR3 comprises 13 residues. Trimming removed 6 bases at V and 0 bases at J, with 8 bases between. This CDR3 is CASRRAMNTEAFF. Here the CDR3 DNA reads TGTGCCAGCAGGCGAGCAATGAACACTGAAGCTTTCTTT.

V usage is TRBV7-2 and J usage is TRBJ1-1, with 9 bases aligning to TRBD1. From germline, CDR1 is SGHTA and CDR2 FQGNSA. There are 16 residues in the CDR3. The V gene end was trimmed by 0 bases and the J gene end by 5 bases; junction bases not matched to a gene: 7. DNA for the CDR3: TGTGCCAGCAGCTTAGCGAGGGGGACAGGGTCGACTGAAGCTTTCTTT. It codes for CASSLARGTGSTEAFF. The full variable domain, in which reference TRBV7-2 and TRBJ1-1 provide the parts outside the CDR3, is GAGVSQSPSNKVTEKGKDVELRCDPISGHTALYWYRQSLGQGLEFLIYFQGNSAPDKSGLPSDRFSAERTGGSVSTLTIQRTQQEDSAVYLCASSLARGTGSTEAFFGQGTRLTVV.

The rearrangement uses TRBV6-1 and TRBJ1-5; possibly TRBD1 for D (6 bases). The CDR3 consists of 15 residues. Per germline, CDR1 MNHNS and CDR2 SASEGT. The germline V and J ends were trimmed by 2 bases and 2 bases, with 10 bases remaining between them. This CDR3 is CASSEQGHGNQPQHF. The CDR3 DNA follows: TGTGCCAGCAGTGAACAGGGGCATGGCAATCAGCCCCAGCATTTT.

V and J are TRBV6-5 and TRBJ1-2; D might be TRBD1 (6 bases). The CDR3 has 16 amino acids. CDR1 is MNHEY and CDR2 is SVGAGI in the germline V gene. V was trimmed by 4 bases and J by 7 bases, leaving 22 bases between them. CDR3 coding DNA: TGTGCCAGCAGTTTGCTAGGGGGGGAACGAGGAGGTGGCTACACCTTC. This sequence encodes CASSLLGGERGGGYTF.

The J gene is TRBJ1-5, the V gene TRBV7-2, with D possibly matching TRBD1 (6 bases). Germline V gene lookup returns CDR1 SGHTA and CDR2 FQGNSA. This CDR3 has 16 residues. V lost 3 bases and J lost 4, with 16 bases in between. The CDR3 nucleotides read TGTGCCAGCAGCTTCACCTCAGGGGCCCAAAATCAGCCCCAGCATTTT. This translates into CASSFTSGAQNQPQHF.

The V and J genes are TRBV6-5 and TRBJ2-7; D might be TRBD1 (6 bases). The length of the CDR3 is 13 residues. Germline CDR1 reads MNHEY; CDR2 reads SVGAGI. V was pared by 6 bases and J by 2 bases, with 11 bases between. For the CDR3, the DNA is TGTGCCAGCAGGGGGGCCAGTACCTACGAGCAGTACTTC. It codes for CASRGASTYEQYF.

The chain combines TRBV5-4 with TRBJ2-5, with 9 bases fitting TRBD1. V was clipped by 1 base and J by 5 bases; unmatched bases: 9. Looked up from germline, CDR1 is SGHNT and CDR2 is YYREEE (reference sequence). The CDR3 contains 16 residues. CDR3 residues: CASSLFRGQGAETQYF. The CDR3 nucleotides are TGTGCCAGCAGCTTGTTCCGGGGACAGGGAGCGGAGACCCAGTACTTC.

The chain uses TRBV7-2 and TRBJ2-3; tentative D call: TRBD2 (6 bases). The CDR3 has 16 residues. Germline lookup yields CDR1 SGHTA and CDR2 FQGNSA. V dropped 4 bases and J dropped 4 bases, with 18 bases sitting between them. CDR3 loop: CASSSQAGLISDTQYF. The CDR3 DNA sequence: TGTGCCAGCAGCTCCCAAGCGGGCCTGATCTCAGATACGCAGTATTTT. Full variable domain (rest looked up from reference TRBV7-2 and TRBJ2-3): GAGVSQSPSNKVTEKGKDVELRCDPISGHTALYWYRQSLGQGLEFLIYFQGNSAPDKSGLPSDRFSAERTGGSVSTLTIQRTQQEDSAVYLCASSSQAGLISDTQYFGPGTRLTVL.

The chain recombines TRBV12-3 or TRBV12-4 with TRBJ1-1; D gene uncertain. This CDR3 region has 13 residues. V was trimmed by 9 bases and J by 4 bases, leaving 15 bases between them. The CDR3 bases are TGTGCCAGTATGTCGGGGAGGACCACTGAAGCTTTCTTT. Its protein product is CASMSGRTTEAFF.

This rearrangement joins TRBV18 to TRBJ2-7, with TRBD2 identical over 8 bases. This CDR3 has 15 amino acids. The ends lost 4 bases at V and 5 bases at J; junction bases unmatched: 10. CDR1 and CDR2 (germline): KGHSH, LQKENI. The CDR3 coding sequence is TGTGCCAGCTCACACATCGGGACTAGATCCCACGAGCAGTACTTC. Translating gives CASSHIGTRSHEQYF.

The gene calls are TRBV6-6 and TRBJ1-4; D is possibly TRBD1 (5 bases). The length of the CDR3 is 13 residues. Deletions cut 4 bases from V and 15 bases from J, with 18 bases between. From germline, CDR1 is MNHNY and CDR2 SVGAGI (reference sequence). The chain's CDR3 is CASSFPGTYQMFF. DNA for the CDR3: TGTGCCAGCAGTTTCCCCGGGACTTACCAGATGTTTTTT.

This chain links TRBV12-3 or TRBV12-4 with TRBJ1-1; D is unclear. V lost 1 base and J lost 6, with 9 bases in between. The CDR3 consists of 13 residues. The DNA for the CDR3 is TGTGCCAGCAGTTTAGAGCGGGGATCTGAAGCTTTCTTT. Residues: CASSLERGSEAFF.

The V gene is TRBV6-5, the J gene TRBJ1-2, with 7 bases identical to TRBD1. The CDR3 runs to 13 residues. Unmatched junction bases numbered 3, after V lost 5 bases and J lost 3 bases. Per the germline V gene, CDR1 is MNHEY and CDR2 is SVGAGI. This CDR3 is CASSLTGDYGYTF. The CDR3 DNA follows: TGTGCCAGCAGTCTTACAGGGGACTATGGCTACACCTTC.

This chain links TRBV28 with TRBJ1-2; TRBD1 aligns across 7 bases. The V segment lost 5 bases and the J segment 5 bases; nucleotides outside the gene matches: 11. Germline-derived CDR1 and CDR2 are MDHEN and SYDVKM. CDR3 length: 15 amino acids. The DNA for the CDR3 is TGTGCCAGCAGTAGTACAGGGGCCCAGGGGTATGGCTACACCTTC. Protein sequence: CASSSTGAQGYGYTF.

The chain carries TRBV19 and TRBJ2-1; 11 positions match TRBD1. The germline V gene has CDR1 LNHDA and CDR2 SQIVND (reference sequence). Germline trimming cut 4 bases from V and 6 bases from J; bases unmatched to any gene: 11. CDR3 size: 17 residues. CDR3 in amino acids: CASSTGTGGIGINEQFF. In DNA, the CDR3 is TGTGCCAGTAGTACAGGGACAGGGGGAATTGGGATCAATGAGCAGTTCTTC. The entire variable domain, with the rest obtained from reference TRBV19 and TRBJ2-1, is as follows: DGGITQSPKYLFRKEGQNVTLSCEQNLNHDAMYWYRQDPGQGLRLIYYSQIVNDFQKGDIAEGYSVSREKKESFPLTVTSAQKNPTAFYLCASSTGTGGIGINEQFFGPGTRLTVL.

The rearrangement joins TRBV15 to TRBJ2-1; perhaps TRBD2 as D (5 bases). Trimming took off 2 bases at V and 2 bases at J, with 16 bases between the two ends. Per germline, CDR1 LNHNV and CDR2 YYDKDF (reference sequence). The CDR3 is 17 amino acids. Here the CDR3 reads CATSRPTRLAPYNEQFF. The CDR3 DNA reads as TGTGCCACCAGCAGACCTACCCGGTTAGCGCCCTACAATGAGCAGTTCTTC.

This clone appeared once. The identical CDR3 is also encoded by other nucleotide sequences in the sample. The V gene is TRBV6-5, the J gene TRBJ2-7, with 7 bases aligning to TRBD1. J lost 1 base, V lost 7 bases, and 4 bases had no gene match. The CDR3 totals 13 residues. Germline CDR1 MNHEY, CDR2 SVGAGI. CDR3 protein: CASTRDSSYEQYF. The CDR3 DNA reads TGTGCCAGCACCAGGGACAGTTCCTACGAGCAGTACTTC.

The chain has TRBV2 and TRBJ2-7, with 7 bases aligning to TRBD1. Germline V gene data show CDR1 as SNHLY and CDR2 as FYNNEI. The CDR3 runs 15 residues. The V gene end was trimmed by 5 bases and the J gene end by 6 bases; junction bases not matched to a gene: 13. The CDR3 DNA reads TGTGCCAGCAGTTTCATCAGGGGGAGTTCGGGCGAGCAGTACTTC. This translates into CASSFIRGSSGEQYF. Full variable domain (outside the CDR3, taken from reference TRBV2 and TRBJ2-7): EPEVTQTPSHQVTQMGQEVILRCVPISNHLYFYWYRQILGQKVEFLVSFYNNEISEKSEIFDDQFSVERPDGSNFTLKIRSTKLEDSAMYFCASSFIRGSSGEQYFGPGTRLTVT.

J is TRBJ2-7 and V is TRBV7-2, with TRBD2 identical over 9 bases. J lost 8 bases, V lost 4 bases, and 9 bases had no gene match. The germline gives CDR1 SGHTA, CDR2 FQGNSA. The CDR3 is made up of 14 amino acids. In nucleotides, the CDR3 is TGTGCCAGCAGCTCAACGACTAGCGGATTACAGCAGTACTTC. This codes for CASSSTTSGLQQYF.